One T cell receptor (beta chain) is described in this entry. Its specificity is not known. The source of the sample is a study of T cell repertoires in cytomegalovirus infection. Study overall: Recently identified HLA-C-restricted CMV epitopes and well-studied HLA-B-restricted CMV epitopes were used by the study. From public TCR beta signatures came an indication of both CMV infection and matching HLA type. Regarding the study as a whole: CMV carriers having the relevant HLA were flagged by cumulative public TCR beta family frequency.

Per germline, CDR1 MNHEY and CDR2 SVGEGT. This CDR3 is 18 amino acids long. Between the trimmed V and J ends, which lost 0 bases and 2 bases, there was a span of 20 bases. TCRdb re-called the reads with MiXCR, one entry per CDR3 protein. The sample has about 900,000 distinct CDR3 sequences, around 32% seen once. The sequenced sample was cultured CD8+ T cells from PBMCs, obtained from culture after CMV antigen stimulation. This receptor was taken from a human donor in good health (CMV status not recorded). Some clones in this sample may be carry-over from other donors' samples. The chain carries TRBV6-2 or TRBV6-3 and TRBJ2-7; D perhaps matches TRBD1 (5 bases). The CDR3 is CASSYSTAGIGLTYEQYV. CDR3 nucleotide sequence: TGTGCCAGCAGTTACTCGACAGCAGGAATAGGGCTGACCTACGAGCAGTACGTC.